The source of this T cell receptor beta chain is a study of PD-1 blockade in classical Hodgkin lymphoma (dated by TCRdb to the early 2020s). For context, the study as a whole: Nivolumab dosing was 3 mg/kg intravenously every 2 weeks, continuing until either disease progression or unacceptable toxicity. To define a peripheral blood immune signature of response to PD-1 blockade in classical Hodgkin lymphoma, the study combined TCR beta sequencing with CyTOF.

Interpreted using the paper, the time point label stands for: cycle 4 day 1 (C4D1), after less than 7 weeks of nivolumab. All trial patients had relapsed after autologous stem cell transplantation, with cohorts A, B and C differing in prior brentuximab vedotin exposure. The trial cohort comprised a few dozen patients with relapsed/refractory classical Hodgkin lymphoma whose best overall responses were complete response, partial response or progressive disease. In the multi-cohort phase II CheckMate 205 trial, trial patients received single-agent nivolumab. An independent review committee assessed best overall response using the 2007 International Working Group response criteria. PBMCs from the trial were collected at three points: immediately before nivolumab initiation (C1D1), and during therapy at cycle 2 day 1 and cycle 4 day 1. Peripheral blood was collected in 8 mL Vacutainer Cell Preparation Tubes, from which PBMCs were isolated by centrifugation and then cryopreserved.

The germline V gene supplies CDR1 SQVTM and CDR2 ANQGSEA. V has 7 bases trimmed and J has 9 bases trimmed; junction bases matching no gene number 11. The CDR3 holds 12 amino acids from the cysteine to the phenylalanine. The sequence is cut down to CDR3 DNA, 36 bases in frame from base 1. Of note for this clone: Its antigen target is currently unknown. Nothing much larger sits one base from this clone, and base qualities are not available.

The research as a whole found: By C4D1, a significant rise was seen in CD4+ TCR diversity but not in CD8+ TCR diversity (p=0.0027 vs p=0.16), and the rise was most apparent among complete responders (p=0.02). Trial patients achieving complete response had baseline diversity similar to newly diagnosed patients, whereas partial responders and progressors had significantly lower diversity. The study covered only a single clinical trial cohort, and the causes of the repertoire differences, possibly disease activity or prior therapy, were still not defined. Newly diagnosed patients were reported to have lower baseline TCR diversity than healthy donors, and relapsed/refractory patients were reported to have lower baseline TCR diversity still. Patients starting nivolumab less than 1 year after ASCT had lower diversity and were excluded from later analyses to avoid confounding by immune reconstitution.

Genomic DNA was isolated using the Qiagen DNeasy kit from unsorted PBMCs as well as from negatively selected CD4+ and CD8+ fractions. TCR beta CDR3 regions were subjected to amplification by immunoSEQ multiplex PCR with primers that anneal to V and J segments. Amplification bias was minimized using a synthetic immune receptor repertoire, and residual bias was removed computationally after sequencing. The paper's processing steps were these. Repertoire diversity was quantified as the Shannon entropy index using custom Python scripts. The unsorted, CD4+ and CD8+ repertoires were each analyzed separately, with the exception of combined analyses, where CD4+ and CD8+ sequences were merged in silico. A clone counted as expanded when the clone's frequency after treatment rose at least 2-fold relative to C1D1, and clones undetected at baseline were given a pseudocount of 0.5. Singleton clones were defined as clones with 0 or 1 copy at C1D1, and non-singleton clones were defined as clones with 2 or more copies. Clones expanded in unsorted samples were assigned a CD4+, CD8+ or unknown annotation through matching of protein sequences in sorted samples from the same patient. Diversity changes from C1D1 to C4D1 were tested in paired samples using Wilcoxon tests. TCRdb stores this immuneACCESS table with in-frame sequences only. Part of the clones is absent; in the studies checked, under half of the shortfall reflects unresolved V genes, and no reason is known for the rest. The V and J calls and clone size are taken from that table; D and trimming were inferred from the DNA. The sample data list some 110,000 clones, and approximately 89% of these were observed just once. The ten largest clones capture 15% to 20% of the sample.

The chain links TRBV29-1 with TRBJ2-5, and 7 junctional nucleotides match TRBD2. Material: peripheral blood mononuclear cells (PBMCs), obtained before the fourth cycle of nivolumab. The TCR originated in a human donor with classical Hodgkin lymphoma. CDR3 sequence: CSATGGGQAQYF. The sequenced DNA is TGCAGCGCAACCGGGGGAGGGCAAGCCCAGTACTTC.